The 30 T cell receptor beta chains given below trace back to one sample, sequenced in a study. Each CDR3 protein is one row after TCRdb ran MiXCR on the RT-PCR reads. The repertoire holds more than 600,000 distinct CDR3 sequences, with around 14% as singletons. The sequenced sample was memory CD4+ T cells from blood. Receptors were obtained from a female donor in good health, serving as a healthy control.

CDR3 nucleotides: TGTGCCAGTAGCCCGGGAGTTTCCCACGAGCAGTACTTC. As protein: CASSPGVSHEQYF. The chain has TRBV19 and TRBJ2-7; weak D call: TRBD2 (6 bases). CDR1 LNHDA and CDR2 SQIVND come from the germline V gene (reference sequence). This CDR3 region has 13 residues. Trimming cost V 6 bases and J 5 bases, with 14 bases left between them. The complete variable domain, with remaining parts taken from reference TRBV19 and TRBJ2-7, reads DGGITQSPKYLFRKEGQNVTLSCEQNLNHDAMYWYRQDPGQGLRLIYYSQIVNDFQKGDIAEGYSVSREKKESFPLTVTSAQKNPTAFYLCASSPGVSHEQYFGPGTRLTVT.

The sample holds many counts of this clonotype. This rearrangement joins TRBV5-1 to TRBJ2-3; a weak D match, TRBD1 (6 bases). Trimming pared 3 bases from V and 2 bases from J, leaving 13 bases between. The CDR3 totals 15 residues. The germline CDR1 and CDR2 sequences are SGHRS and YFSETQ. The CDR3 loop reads CASSSGDIFTDTQYF. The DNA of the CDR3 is TGCGCCAGCAGCTCAGGGGACATATTCACAGATACGCAGTATTTT.

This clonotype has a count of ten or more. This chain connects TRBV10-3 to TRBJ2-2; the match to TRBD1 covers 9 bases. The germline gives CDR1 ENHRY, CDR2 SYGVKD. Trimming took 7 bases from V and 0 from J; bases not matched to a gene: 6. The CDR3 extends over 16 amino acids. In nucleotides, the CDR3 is TGTGCCATCAACCTGGGACAGGGATCGAACACCGGGGAGCTGTTTTTT. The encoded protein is CAINLGQGSNTGELFF.

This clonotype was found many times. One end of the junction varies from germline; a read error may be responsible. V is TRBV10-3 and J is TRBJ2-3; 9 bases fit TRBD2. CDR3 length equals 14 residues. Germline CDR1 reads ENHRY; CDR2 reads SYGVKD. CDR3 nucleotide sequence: TGTGCCATCAGTTCCGGGACTAGCTCAGAGACGCAGTATTTT. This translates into CAISSGTSSETQYF.

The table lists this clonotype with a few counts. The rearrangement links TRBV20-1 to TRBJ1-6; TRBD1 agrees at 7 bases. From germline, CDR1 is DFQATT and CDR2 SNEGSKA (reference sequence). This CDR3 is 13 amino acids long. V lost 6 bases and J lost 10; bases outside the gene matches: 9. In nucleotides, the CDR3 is TGCAGTGCGGGGGGACTACAGGGGTCACCCCTCCACTTT. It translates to CSAGGLQGSPLHF.

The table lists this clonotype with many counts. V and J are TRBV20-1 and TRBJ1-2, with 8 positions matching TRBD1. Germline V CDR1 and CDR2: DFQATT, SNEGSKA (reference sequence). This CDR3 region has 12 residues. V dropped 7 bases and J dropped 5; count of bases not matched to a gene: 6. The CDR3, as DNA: TGCAGTGGGGCCCAGGGGGCGTATGGCTACACCTTC. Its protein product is CSGAQGAYGYTF.

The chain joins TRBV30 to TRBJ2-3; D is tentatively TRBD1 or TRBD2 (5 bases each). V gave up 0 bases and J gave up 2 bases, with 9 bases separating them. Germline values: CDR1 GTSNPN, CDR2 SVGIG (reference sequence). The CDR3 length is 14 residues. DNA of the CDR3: TGTGCCTGGAGTGTCCTGGGACCCACAGATACGCAGTATTTT. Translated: CAWSVLGPTDTQYF.

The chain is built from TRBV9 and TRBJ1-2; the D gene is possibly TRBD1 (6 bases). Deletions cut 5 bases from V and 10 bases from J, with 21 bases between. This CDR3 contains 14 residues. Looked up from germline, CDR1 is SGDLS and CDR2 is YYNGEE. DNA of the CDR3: TGTGCCAGCAGTTTGGGTGGACAGAGCCTAGCCTACACCTTC. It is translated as CASSLGGQSLAYTF.

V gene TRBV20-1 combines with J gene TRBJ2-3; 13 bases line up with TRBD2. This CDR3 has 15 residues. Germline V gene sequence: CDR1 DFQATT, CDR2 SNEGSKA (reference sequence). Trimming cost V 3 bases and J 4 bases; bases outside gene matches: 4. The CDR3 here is CSARGGTSGADTQYF. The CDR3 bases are TGCAGTGCTAGGGGGGGGACTAGCGGGGCAGATACGCAGTATTTT.

The DNA of the CDR3 is TGTGCCAGCAGCCTGATACCTGGAAACACCATATATTTT. Translating gives CASSLIPGNTIYF. This sequence joins TRBV7-8 and TRBJ1-3; D is unresolved. CDR1 is SGHVS, CDR2 FQNEAQ, per germline. Between the trimmed V and J ends, which lost 5 bases and 2 bases, there was a span of 7 bases. The CDR3 runs to 13 residues.

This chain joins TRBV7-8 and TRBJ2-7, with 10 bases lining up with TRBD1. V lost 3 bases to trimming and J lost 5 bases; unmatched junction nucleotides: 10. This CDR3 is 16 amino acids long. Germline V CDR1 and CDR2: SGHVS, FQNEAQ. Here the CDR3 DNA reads TGTGCCAGCAGCTTCGGCCGGGACAGGGGTGAGCACGAGCAGTACTTC. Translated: CASSFGRDRGEHEQYF.

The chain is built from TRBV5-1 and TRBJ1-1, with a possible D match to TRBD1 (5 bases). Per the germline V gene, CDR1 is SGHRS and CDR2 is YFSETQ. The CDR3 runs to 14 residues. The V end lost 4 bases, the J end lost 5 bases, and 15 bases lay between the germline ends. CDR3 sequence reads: CASSLGTPGTEAFF. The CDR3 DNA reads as TGCGCCAGCAGCCTCGGGACTCCCGGGACTGAAGCTTTCTTT.

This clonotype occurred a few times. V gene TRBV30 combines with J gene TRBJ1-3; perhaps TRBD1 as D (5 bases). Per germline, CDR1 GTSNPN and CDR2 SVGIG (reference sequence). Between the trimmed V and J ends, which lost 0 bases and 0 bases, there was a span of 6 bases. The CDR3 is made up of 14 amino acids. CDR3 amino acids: CAWSVGVSGNTIYF. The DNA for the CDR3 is TGTGCCTGGAGTGTGGGGGTCTCTGGAAACACCATATATTTT.

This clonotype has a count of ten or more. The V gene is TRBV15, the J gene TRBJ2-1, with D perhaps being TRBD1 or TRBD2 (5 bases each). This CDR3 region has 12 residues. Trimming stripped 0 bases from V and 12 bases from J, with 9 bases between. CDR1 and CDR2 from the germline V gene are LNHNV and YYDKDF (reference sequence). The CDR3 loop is CATSRDWGRQFF. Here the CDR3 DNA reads TGTGCCACCAGCAGAGATTGGGGGAGGCAGTTCTTC.

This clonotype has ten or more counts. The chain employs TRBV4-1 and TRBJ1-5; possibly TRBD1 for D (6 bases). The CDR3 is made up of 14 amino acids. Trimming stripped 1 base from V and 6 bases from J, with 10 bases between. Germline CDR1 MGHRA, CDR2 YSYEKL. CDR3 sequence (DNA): TGCGCCAGCAGCCAAGGGACAGTTGGTCAGCCCCAGCATTTT. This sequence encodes CASSQGTVGQPQHF.

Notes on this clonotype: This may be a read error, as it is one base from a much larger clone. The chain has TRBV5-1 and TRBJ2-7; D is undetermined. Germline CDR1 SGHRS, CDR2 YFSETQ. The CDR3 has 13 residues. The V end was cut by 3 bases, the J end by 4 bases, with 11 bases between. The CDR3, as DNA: TGCGCCAGCAGCTCCCCACAGTCGTACGAGCAGTACTTC. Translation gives CASSSPQSYEQYF.

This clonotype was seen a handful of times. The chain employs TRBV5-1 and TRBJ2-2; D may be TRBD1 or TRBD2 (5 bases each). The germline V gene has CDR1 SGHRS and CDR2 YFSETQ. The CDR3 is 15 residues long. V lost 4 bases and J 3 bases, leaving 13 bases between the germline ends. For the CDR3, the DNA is TGCGCCAGCAGCCGGGACGGGAAGGACACCGGGGAGCTGTTTTTT. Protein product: CASSRDGKDTGELFF.

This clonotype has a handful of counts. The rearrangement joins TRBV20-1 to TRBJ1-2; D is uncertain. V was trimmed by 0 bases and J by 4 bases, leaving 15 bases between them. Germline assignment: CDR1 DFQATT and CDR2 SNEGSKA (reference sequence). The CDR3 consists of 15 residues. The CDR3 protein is CSARDRGSSVYGYTF. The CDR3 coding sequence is TGCAGTGCTAGAGATCGTGGCAGTTCCGTCTATGGCTACACCTTC.

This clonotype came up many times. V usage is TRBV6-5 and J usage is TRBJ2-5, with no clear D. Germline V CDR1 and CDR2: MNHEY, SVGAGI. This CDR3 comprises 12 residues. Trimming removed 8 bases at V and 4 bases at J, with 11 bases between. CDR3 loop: CASGRPGETQYF. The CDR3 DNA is TGTGCCAGCGGACGGCCGGGAGAGACCCAGTACTTC.

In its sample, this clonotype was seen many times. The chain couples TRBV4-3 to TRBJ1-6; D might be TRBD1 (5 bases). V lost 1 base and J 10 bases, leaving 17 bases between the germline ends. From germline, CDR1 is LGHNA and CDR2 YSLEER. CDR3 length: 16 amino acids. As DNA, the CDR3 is TGCGCCAGCAGCCAAGTCCTTGGCAGGGCCGAATCACCCCTCCACTTT. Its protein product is CASSQVLGRAESPLHF.

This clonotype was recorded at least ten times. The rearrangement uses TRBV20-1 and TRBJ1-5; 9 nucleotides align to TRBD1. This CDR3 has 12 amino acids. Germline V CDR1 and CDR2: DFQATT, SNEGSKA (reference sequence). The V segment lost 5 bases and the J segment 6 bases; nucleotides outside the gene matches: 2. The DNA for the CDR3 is TGCAGTGCTTCGACAGGGGGTCAGCCCCAGCATTTT. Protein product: CSASTGGQPQHF.

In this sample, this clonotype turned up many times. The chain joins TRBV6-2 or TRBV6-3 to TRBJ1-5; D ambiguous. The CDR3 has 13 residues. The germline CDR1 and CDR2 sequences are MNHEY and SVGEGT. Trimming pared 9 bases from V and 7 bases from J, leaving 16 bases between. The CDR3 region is CASEDVRGQPQHF. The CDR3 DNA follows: TGTGCCAGTGAGGACGTCCGAGGGCAGCCCCAGCATTTT.

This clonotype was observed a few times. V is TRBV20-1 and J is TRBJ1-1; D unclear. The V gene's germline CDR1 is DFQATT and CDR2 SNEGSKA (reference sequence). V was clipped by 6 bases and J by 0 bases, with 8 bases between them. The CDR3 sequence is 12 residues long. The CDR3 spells CSAQDLNTEAFF. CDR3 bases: TGCAGTGCCCAAGACCTGAACACTGAAGCTTTCTTT.

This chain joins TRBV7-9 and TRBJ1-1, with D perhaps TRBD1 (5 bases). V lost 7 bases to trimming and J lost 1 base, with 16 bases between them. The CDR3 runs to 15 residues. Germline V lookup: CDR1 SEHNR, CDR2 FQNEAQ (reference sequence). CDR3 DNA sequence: TGTGCCAGCACCCGCGGGGACTCGAGGAACACTGAAGCTTTCTTT. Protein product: CASTRGDSRNTEAFF.

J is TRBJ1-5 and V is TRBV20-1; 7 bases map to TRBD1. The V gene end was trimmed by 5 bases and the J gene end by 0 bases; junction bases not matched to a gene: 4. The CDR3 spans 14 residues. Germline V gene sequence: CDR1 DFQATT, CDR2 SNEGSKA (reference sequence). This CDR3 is CSAGYRGSNQPQHF. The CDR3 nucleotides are TGCAGTGCTGGCTACAGGGGTAGCAATCAGCCCCAGCATTTT.

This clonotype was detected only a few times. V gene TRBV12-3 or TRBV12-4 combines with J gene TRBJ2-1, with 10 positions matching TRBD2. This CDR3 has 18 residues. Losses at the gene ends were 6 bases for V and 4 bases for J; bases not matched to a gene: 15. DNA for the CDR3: TGTGCCAGCAGGCCCATTAGCGGGGGGCCCTATGCATACAATGAGCAGTTCTTC. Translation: CASRPISGGPYAYNEQFF.

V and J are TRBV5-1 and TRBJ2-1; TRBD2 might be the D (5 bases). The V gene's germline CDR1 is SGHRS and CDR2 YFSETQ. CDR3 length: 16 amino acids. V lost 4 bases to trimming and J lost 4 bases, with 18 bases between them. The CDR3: CASSHGGGGQYNEQFF. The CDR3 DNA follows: TGCGCCAGCAGCCACGGAGGTGGCGGCCAGTACAATGAGCAGTTCTTC.

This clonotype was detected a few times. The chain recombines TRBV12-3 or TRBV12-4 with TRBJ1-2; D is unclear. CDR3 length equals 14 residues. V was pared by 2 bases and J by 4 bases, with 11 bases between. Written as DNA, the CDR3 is TGTGCCAGCAGTTTAATCAAGGCCAGCTATGGCTACACCTTC. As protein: CASSLIKASYGYTF.

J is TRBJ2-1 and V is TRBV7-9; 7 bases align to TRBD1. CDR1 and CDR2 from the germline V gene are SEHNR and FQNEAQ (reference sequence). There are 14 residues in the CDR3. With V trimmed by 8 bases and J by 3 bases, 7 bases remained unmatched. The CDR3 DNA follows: TGTGCCAGCCTTGACAGGGTCGGCTACAATGAGCAGTTCTTC. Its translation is CASLDRVGYNEQFF.

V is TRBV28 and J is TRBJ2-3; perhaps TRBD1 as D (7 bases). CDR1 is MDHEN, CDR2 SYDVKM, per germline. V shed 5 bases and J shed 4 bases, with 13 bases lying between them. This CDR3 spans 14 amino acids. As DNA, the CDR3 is TGTGCCAGCAGTACGATCAGGGGGGCAGATACGCAGTATTTT. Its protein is CASSTIRGADTQYF.